Detailed here is one T cell receptor beta chain. The antigen is unknown. The CDR3 length is 17 residues. Trimming left V 1 base short and J 0 bases short, with 13 bases between. Germline CDR1 MNHEY, CDR2 SMNVEV (reference sequence). The data are from a study of lymphopenia after photon versus proton radiotherapy. Whole-study results and caveats: Under photons, naive T cells and diversity fell while effector/memory populations rose. Oligoclonal CD8+ Temra expansion after nadir drove photon patients' diversity drop. Larger post-nadir TCR diversity loss correlated inversely with survival in deceased patients. Authors raise, but do not show, better survival with proton therapy.

Sequencing was performed with immunoSEQ multiplex PCR; in TCRdb, only in-frame clones are kept and a portion is missing. This sample has about 6,800 clones, with 85% to 95% found just once. The chain couples TRBV27 to TRBJ1-5, with D tentatively TRBD1 (5 bases). The sample here was peripheral blood, taken from a patient treated with photon-based radiotherapy. The clonotype was recovered from a woman between 50 and 59 years old with cholangiocarcinoma. CDR3 DNA sequence: TGTGCCAGCAGTTTATACTGGGGGGTCGATAGCAATCAGCCCCAGCATTTT. Protein product: CASSLYWGVDSNQPQHF.